Below are 20 T cell receptor beta chains sequenced from a single sample in a study of CD4 T cells in relation to SARS-CoV-2 and coronaviruses. The assay was immunoSEQ multiplex PCR, and TCRdb's table has in-frame clones only and misses some. The sample lists over 15,000 clones, approximately 75% occurring once. Before the COVID-19 pandemic, during about 2010-2018, CD4+ T cells were taken from unexposed donors. CD4+ T cells were isolated from the cells after nine to eleven days of culture. Their target antigens are unknown. Sequencing was done on a sample of CD4+ T cells from PBMCs, cultured in vitro. These receptors were collected from a human donor in good health.

The genes are TRBV28 and TRBJ1-6; D is perhaps TRBD1 (6 bases). Germline V CDR1 and CDR2: MDHEN, SYDVKM. The CDR3 is 15 residues long. V lost 5 bases, J lost 10 bases, and 18 bases lay in between. The CDR3 region has the DNA TGTGCCAGCAGTAGGACAGTCCAGCGGTTGTCACCCCTCCACTTT. Translated, it gives CASSRTVQRLSPLHF.

The chain employs TRBV11-2 and TRBJ2-7, with TRBD2 matching 13 bases. This CDR3 is built from 15 residues. V dropped 5 bases and J dropped 2; count of bases not matched to a gene: 3. The V gene's germline CDR1 is SGHAT and CDR2 FQNNGV. In DNA form, the CDR3 reads TGTGCCAGCAGCCAGGGACTAGCGGGAACCTACGAGCAGTACTTC. This sequence encodes CASSQGLAGTYEQYF. Drawing the rest from reference TRBV11-2 and TRBJ2-7, the complete variable domain is EAGVAQSPRYKIIEKRQSVAFWCNPISGHATLYWYQQILGQGPKLLIQFQNNGVVDDSQLPKDRFSAERLKGVDSTLKIQPAKLEDSAVYLCASSQGLAGTYEQYFGPGTRLTVT.

By frequency in the sample, this clone is medium-sized. The J gene is TRBJ2-5, the V gene TRBV5-1; tentatively, D is TRBD2 (5 bases). Trimming cost V 4 bases and J 7 bases, with 14 bases left between them. CDR3 size: 13 residues. CDR1 and CDR2 (germline): SGHRS, YFSETQ. CDR3 DNA sequence: TGCGCCAGCAGCCAGAGGGCAGAGGGGACCCAGTACTTC. Encoded protein: CASSQRAEGTQYF.

The chain combines TRBV18 with TRBJ1-2; D unresolved. The CDR3 is 15 amino acids. The V end lost 8 bases, the J end lost 4 bases, and 20 bases lay between the germline ends. Germline lookup yields CDR1 KGHSH and CDR2 LQKENI. CDR3 sequence (DNA): TGTGCCAGCCGCCCGACCCAGCCGATCAGCTATGGCTACACCTTC. The encoded protein is CASRPTQPISYGYTF.

This rearrangement joins TRBV2 to TRBJ2-7; 15 bases map to TRBD2. The CDR3 length is 14 residues. Germline trimming cut 10 bases from V and 6 bases from J; bases unmatched to any gene: 7. Germline V gene data show CDR1 as SNHLY and CDR2 as FYNNEI. The CDR3 nucleotides read TGTGCCAACAGCAGGGGACTAGCGGGAGGCGAGCAGTACTTC. Amino acids: CANSRGLAGGEQYF. The variable domain in full, with the rest retrieved from reference TRBV2 and TRBJ2-7, is EPEVTQTPSHQVTQMGQEVILRCVPISNHLYFYWYRQILGQKVEFLVSFYNNEISEKSEIFDDQFSVERPDGSNFTLKIRSTKLEDSAMYFCANSRGLAGGEQYFGPGTRLTVT.

As concerns this clone: Compared with germline, one end of the junction differs, possibly owing to a read error. V gene TRBV20-1 combines with J gene TRBJ1-4; 8 nucleotides agree with TRBD1. CDR1 and CDR2 from the germline V gene are DFQATT and SNEGSKA (reference sequence). The CDR3 sequence is 11 residues long. The CDR3 protein is CSARDLGQALF. Here the CDR3 DNA reads TGCAGTGCTAGAGATCTGGGACAGGCCCTTTTT.

The V gene is TRBV6-5, the J gene TRBJ1-2; D uncertain. CDR3 size: 13 residues. Germline V gene data show CDR1 as MNHEY and CDR2 as SVGAGI. The V gene lost 6 bases and the J gene lost 2 bases, with 10 bases spanning the gap. The CDR3 here is CASSDMNNYGYTF. The CDR3 nucleotides read TGTGCCAGCAGCGACATGAACAACTATGGCTACACCTTC.

The chain recombines TRBV7-2 with TRBJ2-3; 8 bases map to TRBD2. V was pared by 1 base and J by 2 bases, with 11 bases of the junction left unmatched. Germline V gives CDR1 SGHTA, CDR2 FQGNSA. There are 18 residues in the CDR3. Written as DNA, the CDR3 is TGTGCCAGCAGCTTAGGGCGTCTAGCGGGTAGTTACACAGATACGCAGTATTTT. It is translated as CASSLGRLAGSYTDTQYF.

The V and J genes are TRBV6-4 and TRBJ2-1, with TRBD2 identical over 9 bases. The germline CDR1 and CDR2 sequences are MRHNA and SNTAGT. J lost 10 bases, V lost 1 base, and 8 bases had no gene match. The CDR3 length is 15 residues. The CDR3 sequence: CASSDWREGQREQFF. CDR3 coding DNA: TGTGCCAGCAGTGACTGGCGGGAGGGCCAGCGGGAGCAGTTCTTC.

This clone occurred once. This chain connects TRBV15 to TRBJ2-6, with a possible D match to TRBD2 (7 bases). The CDR3 spans 17 residues. CDR1 is LNHNV and CDR2 is YYDKDF in the germline V gene (reference sequence). Trimming cost V 8 bases and J 4 bases, with 21 bases left between them. The chain's CDR3 is CATEGRGVGKGANVLTF. The DNA for the CDR3 is TGTGCCACCGAGGGGAGGGGGGTCGGTAAGGGGGCCAACGTCCTGACTTTC.

The CDR3 DNA is TGTGCCAGCTCACCGGGACAGATCTATAATTCACCCCTCCACTTT. Protein product: CASSPGQIYNSPLHF. The chain is built from TRBV18 and TRBJ1-6; 7 nucleotides match TRBD1. The CDR3 extends over 15 amino acids. With V trimmed by 3 bases and J by 3 bases, 2 bases remained unmatched. CDR1 and CDR2 (germline): KGHSH, LQKENI.

The gene calls are TRBV19 and TRBJ1-1; D not resolved. The V end lost 0 bases, the J end lost 0 bases, and 8 bases lay between the germline ends. CDR3 length: 15 residues. Germline CDR1 LNHDA, CDR2 SQIVND (reference sequence). The CDR3 DNA reads TGTGCCAGTAGTATAGACAGGATCATGAACACTGAAGCTTTCTTT. As protein: CASSIDRIMNTEAFF. The complete variable domain, with remaining parts taken from reference TRBV19 and TRBJ1-1, reads DGGITQSPKYLFRKEGQNVTLSCEQNLNHDAMYWYRQDPGQGLRLIYYSQIVNDFQKGDIAEGYSVSREKKESFPLTVTSAQKNPTAFYLCASSIDRIMNTEAFFGQGTRLTVV.

This chain uses TRBV23-1 with TRBJ1-4; D is ambiguous. TRBV23-1 is given ORF status, its function remaining uncertain. Trimming cost V 3 bases and J 1 base, with 15 bases left between them. CDR3 length: 17 amino acids. CDR3 bases: TGCGCCAGCAGTCAGGCCCACTTGGCAGGAACTAATGAAAAACTGTTTTTT. Translating it yields CASSQAHLAGTNEKLFF.

The sample holds one count of this clone. The chain couples TRBV30 to TRBJ2-3, with a weak D call TRBD1 (5 bases). In germline, CDR1 is GTSNPN, CDR2 SVGIG (reference sequence). Trimming shortened V by 1 base and J by 4 bases, and 9 bases separated the two germline ends. The CDR3 runs 13 residues. The chain's CDR3 is CAWSGAGPDTQYF. CDR3 in DNA: TGTGCCTGGAGTGGGGCAGGGCCAGATACGCAGTATTTT. Variable domain in full (rest from reference TRBV30 and TRBJ2-3): SQTIHQWPATLVQPVGSPLSLECTVEGTSNPNLYWYRQAAGRGLQLLFYSVGIGQISSEVPQNLSASRPQDRQFILSSKKLLLSDSGFYLCAWSGAGPDTQYFGPGTRLTVL.

V gene TRBV28 combines with J gene TRBJ2-7; D unclear. The germline gives CDR1 MDHEN, CDR2 SYDVKM. Trimming took 5 bases from V and 2 from J, leaving 10 bases between them. This CDR3 contains 13 residues. The chain's CDR3 is CASSPQPPYEQYF. For the CDR3, the DNA is TGTGCCAGCAGTCCTCAGCCCCCCTACGAGCAGTACTTC.

This clone was found a few times. The V and J genes are TRBV5-1 and TRBJ2-7; 9 bases match TRBD2. This CDR3 is built from 15 residues. Germline V lookup: CDR1 SGHRS, CDR2 YFSETQ. V dropped 0 bases and J dropped 0; count of bases not matched to a gene: 1. CDR3 loop: CASSLVAGASYEQYF. The CDR3 coding sequence is TGCGCCAGCAGCTTGGTAGCGGGAGCCTCCTACGAGCAGTACTTC.

The chain combines TRBV5-1 with TRBJ2-2; TRBD1 matches 8 bases. The CDR3 consists of 15 residues. Germline V gene sequence: CDR1 SGHRS, CDR2 YFSETQ. V lost 2 bases and J lost 6; bases outside the gene matches: 6. The CDR3 here is CASSLDRGGAGELFF. The CDR3 DNA sequence: TGCGCCAGCAGCTTAGACAGGGGAGGCGCCGGGGAGCTGTTTTTT.

This rearrangement joins TRBV5-1 to TRBJ1-5; D is ambiguous. The germline CDR1 and CDR2 sequences are SGHRS and YFSETQ. The CDR3 spans 15 residues. Trimming took off 0 bases at V and 6 bases at J, with 13 bases between the two ends. The CDR3 reads CASSLEGISPQPQHF. CDR3 bases: TGCGCCAGCAGCTTGGAAGGGATCTCGCCTCAGCCCCAGCATTTT.

This clone was seen a single time. V gene TRBV12-5 combines with J gene TRBJ1-4, with 8 bases matching TRBD1. Unmatched junction bases numbered 5, after V lost 5 bases and J lost 0 bases. Germline CDR1 reads LGHNT; CDR2 reads FRNRAP. This CDR3 comprises 16 residues. CDR3 loop: CASGPGQGTTNEKLFF. The CDR3 nucleotides read TGTGCTAGTGGTCCCGGACAGGGTACAACTAATGAAAAACTGTTTTTT.

This chain links TRBV28 with TRBJ2-7, with 8 bases lining up with TRBD1. Per germline, CDR1 MDHEN and CDR2 SYDVKM. V was clipped by 8 bases and J by 2 bases; unmatched bases: 5. The length of the CDR3 is 13 residues. This CDR3 reads CASLGQGPYEQYF. The DNA for the CDR3 is TGTGCCAGCCTCGGACAGGGACCCTACGAGCAGTACTTC.